This T cell receptor (beta chain) came from a study of Ad26.COV2.S vaccination and SARS-CoV-2 variants (dated by TCRdb to the early 2020s). Looking at the study overall: Donors in the vaccine arm were drawn from COV1001, a phase I-IIa trial of Ad26.COV2.S in healthy adults that was multicentre, randomized, double-blind and placebo-controlled. The specificity and breadth of SARS-CoV-2-reactive T cell receptors after Ad26.COV2.S vaccination were assessed by TCRbeta repertoire sequencing. Dosing of Ad26.COV2.S was intramuscular, at either 5x10^10 or 1x10^11 viral particles, delivered as one shot or as two shots spaced 56 days apart. Blinding of investigators to trial group allocation was maintained during experiments and outcome assessment. The TCR-sequenced set comprised around 30 samples: some 20 Ad26.COV2.S vaccine recipients, 5 placebo recipients and 8 SARS-CoV-2 convalescent individuals. Participants in the trial were split at random into five groups of five each, receiving low-dose or high-dose Ad26.COV2.S once or twice, or else placebo on both occasions. On the study overall, not on this receptor specifically: After vaccination, substantial breadth of spike-specific CD8+ and CD4+ T cell responses was reported. Ad26.COV2.S recipients had higher spike-specific TCR breadth than placebo recipients (P = 0.0014). The authors noted that total T cell responses may have been underestimated by the TCR breadth and depth analyses. Vaccine and placebo recipients had similar non-spike TCR breadth, a finding consistent with the vaccine containing only spike. Comparing responses between vaccine doses or regimens was not something the study was powered to do.

The sample's treatment or condition label, decoded: around 19 received Ad26.COV2.S at low or high dose, single or two shots; about 5 received placebo; per-sample allocation not given. For vaccine and placebo recipients, the sequenced repertoires came from samples collected on day 63 after the first injection. Cohort 1b enrolled around 24 adults aged 18-55 years at a single site in Boston, USA, between 29 July and 7 August 2020. As a vaccine, Ad26.COV2.S was a replication-incompetent adenovirus type 26 vector that expressed a prefusion-stabilized SARS-CoV-2 spike protein derived from the original Wuhan strain. The germline ends are 10 bases apart after V is trimmed by 3 bases and J by 8 bases. CDR1 and CDR2, per the germline V gene, are MGHDK and SYGVNS. The CDR3, from cysteine to phenylalanine, totals 13 residues. Of all the DNA, just the CDR3 is kept, 39 bases in frame from base 1. The immunoSEQ Assay was used to sequence TCRbeta CDR3 regions. After extraction, genomic DNA underwent amplification by bias-controlled multiplex PCR, followed by high-throughput sequencing. From the authors' description of their analysis: Collapsing and filtering of sequences were performed to quantify the absolute abundance of each unique TCRbeta CDR3 region. T cell fraction was estimated by normalizing TCRbeta template counts to usable DNA, which was measured by amplifying reference genes present in all nucleated cells. Repertoire TCRs were annotated as SARS-CoV-2-specific when V gene, CDR3 amino acid sequence and J gene were exactly matched to a known reactive TCR set. The reference SARS-CoV-2 TCR set came from MIRA and was filtered for enrichment in COVID-19-positive ImmuneCODE repertoires, removing public or cross-reactive TCRs. Using the MIRA antigens, annotated TCRs were further analysed by specific ORF or by position within an ORF. Depth was the summed frequency of annotated unique rearrangements, while breadth was defined as annotated unique rearrangements over total unique productive rearrangements. Two-sided Wilcoxon rank-sum tests were used to compare TCR breadth between groups. Imported from immuneACCESS, the table was reduced by TCRdb to in-frame sequences with V and J called. These copies leave out some clones; in studies compared against another copy, an unresolved V gene accounts for under half, and the cause of the remainder is not known. V, J and clone size derive from that table, while D and trimming were established from the DNA sequence. This sample is represented by some 340,000 clones; about 86% of them were singletons. Clones ranked in the top ten supply 1.5% to 2.5% of the sample.

To note about this clone: Its antigen has not been determined. Per-base qualities were not stored, and no clone one base away is much larger.

This specimen was peripheral blood, taken in a trial of Ad26.COV2.S vaccine versus placebo. The source is a person between 18 and 65 years old who received the Ad26.COV2.S COVID-19 vaccine or a placebo. The chain is encoded by TRBV25-1 joined to TRBJ1-4, and TRBD1 may be the D gene, going by 5 matching bases. CDR3 loop: CASSDRVGEKLFF. The bases are TGTGCCAGCAGTGACAGGGTAGGGGAAAAACTGTTTTTT. The CDR3 plus the reference TRBV25-1 and TRBJ1-4 genes for the other parts give the full variable domain: EADIYQTPRYLVIGTGKKITLECSQTMGHDKMYWYQQDPGMELHLIHYSYGVNSTEKGDLSSESTVSRIRTEHFPLTLESARPSHTSQYLCASSDRVGEKLFFGSGTQLSVL.